Presented here are 23 T cell receptor beta chains from one specimen sequenced in a study of monozygotic twins with inflammatory bowel disease. TCRdb re-analyzed the 5' RACE reads; it lists each CDR3 protein once, without DNA. Here the sample table reports more than 120,000 distinct CDR3 sequences. The sequencing sample was made of blood. The receptors originated from a human donor with ulcerative colitis or Crohn's disease, or a healthy co-twin of an affected twin (not recorded which).

V is TRBV5-1 and J is TRBJ2-6; with no DNA, the TCRdb D assignment of TRBD1 cannot be verified. This CDR3 is 19 amino acids long. Germline CDR1 reads SGHRS; CDR2 reads YFSETQ. The chain's CDR3 is CASSLALGLGNSGANVLTF.

V is TRBV7-9 and J is TRBJ1-5. CDR1 is SEHNR and CDR2 is FQNEAQ in the germline V gene (reference sequence). This CDR3 region has 14 residues. The CDR3 spells CASSFAGFNQPQHF.

The gene calls are TRBV5-6 and TRBJ2-7; the D call from TCRdb, TRBD1, cannot be confirmed without DNA. Germline V gene sequence: CDR1 SGHDT, CDR2 YYEEEE. This CDR3 is built from 14 residues. The chain's CDR3 is CASSLEQGRYEQYF.

The chain employs TRBV27 and TRBJ2-4; TCRdb's D call of TRBD1 is untestable without DNA. Germline CDR1 reads MNHEY; CDR2 reads SMNVEV (reference sequence). This CDR3 is built from 14 residues. The CDR3 region is CASRGGAATNIQYF.

The chain uses TRBV11-2 and TRBJ2-5; TCRdb picks TRBD1, but there is no DNA to check that call. CDR1 and CDR2 from the germline V gene are SGHAT and FQNNGV. This CDR3 region has 18 residues. The CDR3 sequence is CASSPNLMDRGLLETQYF.

The gene calls are TRBV11-2 and TRBJ2-1; the TCRdb call, TRBD1, lacks DNA for checking. The germline V gene has CDR1 SGHAT and CDR2 FQNNGV. The CDR3 is 14 amino acids. CDR3 sequence: CASSPPGTYNEQFF.

V usage is TRBV5-4 and J usage is TRBJ1-6; absent DNA, TCRdb's TRBD1 call cannot be checked. This CDR3 comprises 15 residues. Per the germline V gene, CDR1 is SGHNT and CDR2 is YYREEE (reference sequence). This CDR3 reads CASSDRAERISPLHF.

The rearrangement joins TRBV30 to TRBJ2-1; TCRdb names TRBD1, which stays unverified in the absence of DNA. The CDR3 has 13 amino acids. In germline, CDR1 is GTSNPN, CDR2 SVGIG (reference sequence). The CDR3: CAWSVGTYNEQFF.

This chain uses TRBV14 with TRBJ2-5. This CDR3 comprises 13 residues. The germline gives CDR1 SGHDN, CDR2 FVKESK. CDR3 amino acids: CASSLLPQETQYF.

This rearrangement joins TRBV7-3 to TRBJ1-6; checking the TCRdb D call of TRBD1 is not possible without DNA. Germline V gives CDR1 SGHTA, CDR2 FQGTGA. The CDR3 covers 15 residues. CDR3: CASSLSPGVNSPLHF.

The chain employs TRBV28 and TRBJ2-4; TCRdb's D call, TRBD2, is unchecked because there is no DNA. Germline CDR1 MDHEN, CDR2 SYDVKM. CDR3 length equals 12 residues. The chain's CDR3 is CASLGGRDIQYF. Full variable domain (remainder filled in from reference TRBV28 and TRBJ2-4): DVKVTQSSRYLVKRTGEKVFLECVQDMDHENMFWYRQDPGLGLRLIYFSYDVKMKEKGDIPEGYSVSREKKERFSLILESASTNQTSMYLCASLGGRDIQYFGAGTRLSVL.

This sequence joins TRBV4-1 and TRBJ2-7; TCRdb proposes TRBD2, but this gene call is untestable without DNA. The CDR3 is 14 amino acids. Per germline, CDR1 MGHRA and CDR2 YSYEKL. CDR3 region: CASSQVEALDEQYF.

The J gene is TRBJ2-1, the V gene TRBV27; TCRdb reports TRBD2, a call that lacks DNA to check it against. This CDR3 is 14 amino acids long. Germline V CDR1 and CDR2: MNHEY, SMNVEV (reference sequence). CDR3 residues: CASSQGLAIGEQFF.

This chain uses TRBV7-2 with TRBJ1-4; there is no DNA to check the TCRdb D call of TRBD1. The germline V gene has CDR1 SGHTA and CDR2 FQGNSA. This CDR3 spans 16 amino acids. The CDR3 sequence: CASSLGWQGNNVKLFF.

The chain has TRBV20-1 and TRBJ1-4. Germline V CDR1 and CDR2: DFQATT, SNEGSKA (reference sequence). This CDR3 has 19 residues. The CDR3 sequence is CSARDPGRPPDATNEKLFF.

V gene TRBV20-1 combines with J gene TRBJ2-1; the D gene TCRdb calls, TRBD2, cannot be checked with no DNA. CDR3 length equals 14 residues. CDR1 is DFQATT, CDR2 SNEGSKA, per germline (reference sequence). CDR3 protein: CSASRDSVLNEQFF.

V and J are TRBV28 and TRBJ2-5; TCRdb outputs TRBD2, but without DNA this stays unchecked. The CDR3 contains 14 residues. CDR1 is MDHEN and CDR2 is SYDVKM in the germline V gene. The CDR3 spells CASHEGGGKETQYF.

This chain's CDR3 is CASSSGTGMVNEQFF. The rearrangement links TRBV12-3 or TRBV12-4 to TRBJ2-1; TCRdb calls TRBD1, which cannot be checked without DNA. This CDR3 contains 15 residues.

CDR3 sequence: CASSEFGYGETQYF. The gene calls are TRBV25-1 and TRBJ2-5. The V gene's germline CDR1 is MGHDK and CDR2 SYGVNS. This CDR3 has 14 amino acids.

The chain uses TRBV5-5 and TRBJ2-2; no DNA is available, so the TRBD2 call from TCRdb remains unchecked. Germline CDR1 reads SGHKS; CDR2 reads YYEKEE (reference sequence). The CDR3 contains 15 residues. CDR3 amino acids: CASSYQVASTGELFF. Combining the CDR3 with reference TRBV5-5 and TRBJ2-2 gives the whole variable domain DAGVTQSPTHLIKTRGQQVTLRCSPISGHKSVSWYQQVLGQGPQFIFQYYEKEERGRGNFPDRFSARQFPNYSSELNVNALLLGDSALYLCASSYQVASTGELFFGEGSRLTVL.

The rearrangement uses TRBV30 and TRBJ2-5; TCRdb returns TRBD1, unconfirmable since there is no DNA. Germline lookup yields CDR1 GTSNPN and CDR2 SVGIG (reference sequence). This CDR3 is built from 15 residues. CDR3 region: CAWSPPGGPQETQYF.

This chain links TRBV5-1 with TRBJ2-5; TCRdb lists TRBD2, though no DNA is available to test this call. The germline V gene encodes CDR1 SGHRS and CDR2 YFSETQ. This CDR3 comprises 16 residues. The CDR3 here is CASSFEAGGPQETQYF. The whole variable domain, remainder taken from reference TRBV5-1 and TRBJ2-5, is KAGVTQTPRYLIKTRGQQVTLSCSPISGHRSVSWYQQTPGQGLQFLFEYFSETQRNKGNFPGRFSGRQFSNSRSEMNVSTLELGDSALYLCASSFEAGGPQETQYFGPGTRLLVL.

The gene calls are TRBV5-1 and TRBJ1-2; TCRdb gives TRBD1 as the D gene, but with no DNA this cannot be confirmed. Per germline, CDR1 SGHRS and CDR2 YFSETQ. The CDR3 has 14 residues. CDR3 region: CASSPLTSNYGYTF.